This is a list of T cell receptor beta chains from one sample in a study of beta chain features in type 1 diabetes. Repertoires were generated with immunoSEQ multiplex PCR, while TCRdb's copy carries only in-frame clones and drops some. Of 150,000 to 170,000 clones listed, 10% to 13% were seen once; the top ten hold around 0.5%. Sequencing input: central memory CD4+ T cells from blood. The receptors derive from a man aged 30 to 39 with type 1 diabetes. CDR3s include the opening cysteine and the closing phenylalanine or tryptophan. D genes are given only for firm matches. A clone size is listed for some rows: how often the clone was seen (once, few, many), or a class if it is expanded.

d_gene: TRBD1
v_gene: TRBV7-8
j_gene: TRBJ1-3
abundance: NA
CDR3nt: TGTGCCAGCAGCACGGACAGGGCCCTCTCTGGAAACACCATATATTTT
CDR3aa: CASSTDRALSGNTIYF

d_gene: TRBD1
v_gene: TRBV9
j_gene: TRBJ2-3
abundance: NA
CDR3nt: TGTGCCAGCAGCGTAGGGACAGGGGACTCCACAGATACGCAGTATTTT
CDR3aa: CASSVGTGDSTDTQYF

d_gene: NA
v_gene: TRBV10-3
j_gene: TRBJ2-5
abundance: few
CDR3nt: TGTGCCAGCAAGGACAGTGAAGAGACCCAGTACTTC
CDR3aa: CASKDSEETQYF

d_gene: TRBD1
v_gene: TRBV2
j_gene: TRBJ2-1
abundance: NA
CDR3nt: TGTGCCAGCAGTCGGGACAGCCACAATGAGCAGTTCTTC
CDR3aa: CASSRDSHNEQFF

d_gene: NA
v_gene: TRBV14
j_gene: TRBJ1-2
abundance: NA
CDR3nt: TGTGCCAGCAGCCAAGATGGAGGGGTCGGTGGCTACACCTTC
CDR3aa: CASSQDGGVGGYTF

d_gene: NA
v_gene: TRBV28
j_gene: TRBJ1-4
abundance: once
CDR3nt: TGTGCCAGCAAGGACACTTCGAATGAAAAACTGTTTTTT
CDR3aa: CASKDTSNEKLFF

d_gene: NA
v_gene: TRBV7-2
j_gene: TRBJ1-5
abundance: NA
CDR3nt: TGTGCCAGCAGCCCGCTCCGAGGGAGCAATCAGCCCCAGCATTTT
CDR3aa: CASSPLRGSNQPQHF

d_gene: NA
v_gene: TRBV7-3
j_gene: TRBJ2-3
abundance: few
CDR3nt: TGTGCCAGCAGCCCGGTCCCGTCTGCTAGCACAGATACGCAGTATTTT
CDR3aa: CASSPVPSASTDTQYF

d_gene: TRBD1
v_gene: TRBV6-1
j_gene: TRBJ2-7
abundance: NA
CDR3nt: TGTGCCAGCAGTAGACGACAGGGGGGTGAGCAGTACTTC
CDR3aa: CASSRRQGGEQYF

d_gene: NA
v_gene: TRBV4-3
j_gene: TRBJ1-1
abundance: few
CDR3nt: TGCGCCAGCAGCCAAGTGTTGGGAGAGTATGAAGCTTTCTTT
CDR3aa: CASSQVLGEYEAFF

d_gene: NA
v_gene: TRBV7-2
j_gene: TRBJ2-7
abundance: NA
CDR3nt: TGTGCCAGCAGCTTAGATGGCGGGCTGACCTACGAGCAGTACTTC
CDR3aa: CASSLDGGLTYEQYF

d_gene: TRBD1
v_gene: TRBV29-1
j_gene: TRBJ1-4
abundance: few
CDR3nt: TGCAGCGTACGAACAGGGGGCAAAAATGAAAAACTGTTTTTT
CDR3aa: CSVRTGGKNEKLFF

d_gene: TRBD2
v_gene: TRBV5-1
j_gene: TRBJ2-3
abundance: NA
CDR3nt: TGCGCCAGCAGCTTAGCGGGAGGGCCCTGGGATACGCAGTATTTT
CDR3aa: CASSLAGGPWDTQYF

d_gene: TRBD1
v_gene: TRBV18
j_gene: TRBJ2-3
abundance: few
CDR3nt: TGTGCCAGCTCCTTGGACAGGAGCACAGATACGCAGTATTTT
CDR3aa: CASSLDRSTDTQYF

d_gene: TRBD1
v_gene: TRBV5-1
j_gene: TRBJ2-5
abundance: NA
CDR3nt: TGCGCCAGCAGCCCCGACAGGGTACAAGAGACCCAGTACTTC
CDR3aa: CASSPDRVQETQYF

d_gene: NA
v_gene: TRBV19
j_gene: TRBJ2-5
abundance: NA
CDR3nt: TGTGCCAGTAGACCGACAGGTTCGGAGACCCAGTACTTC
CDR3aa: CASRPTGSETQYF

d_gene: NA
v_gene: TRBV29-1
j_gene: TRBJ2-1
abundance: few
CDR3nt: TGCAGCGTTGAAGTTCCAGGGATGCGCAGTGAGCAGTTCTTC
CDR3aa: CSVEVPGMRSEQFF

d_gene: NA
v_gene: TRBV19
j_gene: TRBJ1-2
abundance: NA
CDR3nt: TGTGCCAGTAGTAATTTGTTACAGAACTATGGCTACACCTTC
CDR3aa: CASSNLLQNYGYTF

d_gene: NA
v_gene: TRBV27
j_gene: TRBJ1-2
abundance: few
CDR3nt: TGTGCCAGCAGTTTAAACAGGGAAGGAGTCTACACCTTC
CDR3aa: CASSLNREGVYTF

d_gene: TRBD1
v_gene: TRBV5-4
j_gene: TRBJ1-1
abundance: NA
CDR3nt: TGTGCCAGCAGCCGACAGGGGCCGAACACTGAAGCTTTCTTT
CDR3aa: CASSRQGPNTEAFF

d_gene: TRBD2
v_gene: TRBV7-3
j_gene: TRBJ2-1
abundance: NA
CDR3nt: TGTGCCAGCAGCCCGGGACTAGCGTCTCTCGCGAGTGAGCAGTTCTTC
CDR3aa: CASSPGLASLASEQFF

d_gene: NA
v_gene: TRBV4-2
j_gene: TRBJ2-1
abundance: NA
CDR3nt: TGTGCCAGCAGCCAAGGATCGGTCTCCTACAATGAGCAGTTCTTC
CDR3aa: CASSQGSVSYNEQFF

d_gene: TRBD2
v_gene: TRBV28
j_gene: TRBJ2-7
abundance: few
CDR3nt: TGTGCCAGCAGTCTTGCCTCTAGCGGGAGGGCGGGGGAGCAGTACTTC
CDR3aa: CASSLASSGRAGEQYF

d_gene: TRBD1
v_gene: TRBV7-9
j_gene: TRBJ1-1
abundance: NA
CDR3nt: TGTGCCAGCAGCGCCTCGGACAGGGGAGCTTTCTTT
CDR3aa: CASSASDRGAFF

d_gene: NA
v_gene: TRBV5-1
j_gene: TRBJ2-1
abundance: NA
CDR3nt: TGCGCCAGCAGCTTACAGGGTAGTACCTCCTACAATGAGCAGTTCTTC
CDR3aa: CASSLQGSTSYNEQFF

d_gene: NA
v_gene: TRBV6-6
j_gene: TRBJ2-5
abundance: few
CDR3nt: TGTGCCAGCAGCCGACAGCTACAAGAGACCCAGTACTTC
CDR3aa: CASSRQLQETQYF

d_gene: NA
v_gene: TRBV14
j_gene: TRBJ2-2
abundance: few
CDR3nt: TGTGCCAGCAGCCAAGGGGACAAACCCTACACCGGGGAGCTGTTTTTT
CDR3aa: CASSQGDKPYTGELFF

d_gene: TRBD1
v_gene: TRBV5-4
j_gene: TRBJ1-1
abundance: NA
CDR3nt: TGTGCCAGCAGCTTGGGAGGGACAGGGGCTGAAGCTTTCTTT
CDR3aa: CASSLGGTGAEAFF

d_gene: NA
v_gene: TRBV27
j_gene: TRBJ1-5
abundance: NA
CDR3nt: TGTGCCAGCAAATATGATCAGCCCCAGCATTTT
CDR3aa: CASKYDQPQHF

d_gene: TRBD2
v_gene: TRBV6-5
j_gene: TRBJ2-7
abundance: few
CDR3nt: TGTGCCAGCAGTTACTCGAGACTAGCGGATACCGAGCAGTACTTC
CDR3aa: CASSYSRLADTEQYF

d_gene: NA
v_gene: TRBV11-2
j_gene: TRBJ2-7
abundance: NA
CDR3nt: TGTGCCAGCAGCCCTATCTCAAGGAGGGGAACCTACGAGCAGTACTTC
CDR3aa: CASSPISRRGTYEQYF

d_gene: TRBD1
v_gene: TRBV5-1
j_gene: TRBJ2-3
abundance: few
CDR3nt: TGCGCCAGCAGAGCCGGGACAGGGGCGGATACGCAGTATTTT
CDR3aa: CASRAGTGADTQYF

d_gene: NA
v_gene: TRBV30
j_gene: TRBJ2-5
abundance: NA
CDR3nt: TGTGCCTGGGCTAGGAAAGAGACCCAGTACTTC
CDR3aa: CAWARKETQYF

d_gene: NA
v_gene: TRBV5-1
j_gene: TRBJ2-1
abundance: NA
CDR3nt: TGCGCCAGCAGCGCCTATAAGGAGCAGTTCTTC
CDR3aa: CASSAYKEQFF

d_gene: NA
v_gene: TRBV19
j_gene: TRBJ2-1
abundance: few
CDR3nt: TGTGCCAGTAGTGCGGTCGATAACAATGAGCAGTTCTTC
CDR3aa: CASSAVDNNEQFF

d_gene: TRBD1
v_gene: TRBV29-1
j_gene: TRBJ2-7
abundance: few
CDR3nt: TGCAGTGCTGGGACAGCCGTCTCCTACGAGCAGTACTTC
CDR3aa: CSAGTAVSYEQYF